Below, 13 T cell receptor beta chains from the same sample are listed, as sequenced in a study of blood T cell repertoires in COVID-19. Profiled with immunoSEQ multiplex PCR; TCRdb holds only in-frame clones, not every one. The sample contains about 210,000 clones, approximately 80% of which appear only once. The sequenced sample was peripheral blood. Every receptor here comes from a man in his 60s with COVID-19, enrolled during active disease.

The count of this clone is one. The genes are TRBV13 and TRBJ1-5; the D is unclear. CDR1 is PRHDT, CDR2 FYEKMQ, per germline (reference sequence). V was shortened by 2 bases and J by 2 bases, with 4 bases between the two germline ends. The CDR3 contains 13 residues. CDR3 DNA: TGTGCCAGCAGCTTAACGGGCAATCAGCCCCAGCATTTT. Residues: CASSLTGNQPQHF. The whole variable domain, remainder taken from reference TRBV13 and TRBJ1-5, is AAGVIQSPRHLIKEKRETATLKCYPIPRHDTVYWYQQGPGQDPQFLISFYEKMQSDKGSIPDRFSAQQFSDYHSELNMSSLELGDSALYFCASSLTGNQPQHFGDGTRLSIL.

The CDR3 bases are TGTGCCAGCAGACCCGGGACAGGGGAACAATACGCTGAAGCTTTCTTT. Its translation: CASRPGTGEQYAEAFF. The J gene is TRBJ1-1, the V gene TRBV5-4; 10 bases map to TRBD1. The CDR3 is 16 amino acids. Germline V gene lookup returns CDR1 SGHNT and CDR2 YYREEE (reference sequence). V lost 5 bases to trimming and J lost 6 bases; unmatched junction nucleotides: 13.

The chain uses TRBV5-1 and TRBJ1-2; 8 bases align to TRBD1. CDR3 size: 17 residues. Germline values: CDR1 SGHRS, CDR2 YFSETQ. V lost 0 bases to trimming and J lost 4 bases; unmatched junction nucleotides: 11. CDR3 loop: CASSLGQGASSGYGYTF. The CDR3 nucleotides read TGCGCCAGCAGCTTGGGGCAGGGGGCGAGTTCTGGCTATGGCTACACCTTC.

The V call is TRBV28, the J call TRBJ1-5, with TRBD1 identical over 7 bases. CDR1 is MDHEN and CDR2 is SYDVKM in the germline V gene. The CDR3 runs to 15 residues. V was pared by 6 bases and J by 2 bases, with 7 bases of the junction left unmatched. The CDR3 loop is CASRTLQGRNQPQHF. The CDR3 region has the DNA TGTGCCAGCAGAACCTTACAGGGGCGCAATCAGCCCCAGCATTTT.

V gene TRBV27 combines with J gene TRBJ1-2; no definite D call. This CDR3 comprises 13 residues. Germline CDR1 is MNHEY and CDR2 is SMNVEV (reference sequence). Trimming shortened V by 6 bases and J by 0 bases, and 8 bases separated the two germline ends. CDR3 residues: CASRSNSNYGYTF. CDR3 in DNA: TGTGCCAGCAGGTCCAACTCTAACTATGGCTACACCTTC.

This chain uses TRBV28 with TRBJ2-7; D might be TRBD1 (5 bases). Trimming removed 3 bases at V and 4 bases at J, with 10 bases between. Germline CDR1 reads MDHEN; CDR2 reads SYDVKM. The CDR3 loop spans 13 amino acids. This CDR3 is CASSFLGLYEQYF. The CDR3, as DNA: TGTGCCAGCAGTTTCCTGGGGCTATACGAGCAGTACTTC.

The V and J genes are TRBV3-1 (or the pseudogene TRBV3-2) and TRBJ1-1; D may be TRBD1 (5 bases). CDR1 is LGHDT and CDR2 is YNNKEL in the germline V gene (reference sequence). This CDR3 region has 15 residues. The germline V and J ends were trimmed by 1 base and 1 base, with 10 bases remaining between them. The CDR3 sequence is CASSQGGGRNTEAFF. The CDR3 bases are TGTGCCAGCAGCCAAGGGGGCGGAAGGAACACTGAAGCTTTCTTT.

This chain connects TRBV6-5 to TRBJ1-1; no reliable D call. V was clipped by 5 bases and J by 1 base, with 8 bases between them. Per germline, CDR1 MNHEY and CDR2 SVGAGI. The CDR3 spans 13 residues. The chain's CDR3 is CASSRNKNTEAFF. The DNA of the CDR3 is TGTGCCAGCAGTCGCAACAAGAACACTGAAGCTTTCTTT.

This chain joins TRBV11-2 and TRBJ2-5; 11 bases agree with TRBD2. The CDR3 runs to 16 residues. Germline loops: CDR1 SGHAT, CDR2 FQNNGV. V lost 5 bases to trimming and J lost 5 bases; unmatched junction nucleotides: 10. CDR3 loop: CASSRLAGNAEETQYF. CDR3 in DNA: TGTGCCAGCAGCCGACTAGCGGGAAATGCAGAGGAGACCCAGTACTTC.

The chain employs TRBV7-9 and TRBJ1-1, with D possibly being TRBD1 (5 bases). Trimming shortened V by 1 base and J by 11 bases, and 23 bases separated the two germline ends. CDR1 SEHNR and CDR2 FQNEAQ come from the germline V gene (reference sequence). This CDR3 comprises 16 residues. The CDR3 loop is CASSLEAANSGGSAFF. In DNA, the CDR3 is TGTGCCAGCAGCTTAGAGGCGGCGAATTCGGGGGGATCGGCTTTCTTT.

The rearrangement uses TRBV24-1 and TRBJ2-2; the match to TRBD1 covers 11 bases. V was pared by 4 bases and J by 3 bases, with 6 bases of the junction left unmatched. The CDR3 is made up of 17 amino acids. CDR1 is KGHDR and CDR2 is SFDVKD in the germline V gene. CDR3 DNA: TGTGCCACCAGTGAGACTCCGGGACAGGGGGACACCGGGGAGCTGTTTTTT. Its translation: CATSETPGQGDTGELFF.

This clone was seen a single time. The chain employs TRBV27 and TRBJ2-2; D is uncertain. Trimming stripped 8 bases from V and 2 bases from J, with 15 bases between. CDR3 length equals 15 residues. Germline-derived CDR1 and CDR2 are MNHEY and SMNVEV (reference sequence). This CDR3 reads CASHSGQINTGELFF. CDR3 bases: TGTGCCAGCCATTCTGGCCAAATTAACACCGGGGAGCTGTTTTTT.

The genes are TRBV5-1 and TRBJ2-7; TRBD2 might be the D (5 bases). The ends were cut back, 0 bases at V and 3 bases at J, with 13 bases in the middle. Germline V gene lookup returns CDR1 SGHRS and CDR2 YFSETQ. The CDR3 is made up of 15 amino acids. This chain's CDR3 is CASSLERGRGYEQYF. DNA for the CDR3: TGCGCCAGCAGCTTGGAACGCGGCCGGGGCTACGAGCAGTACTTC.